This T cell receptor beta chain was sequenced in a study of T cell responses to AZD1222 COVID-19 vaccine. Concerning this clone: Its specificity is not known.

General observations from the study: Just a handful of AZD1222 recipients tested seropositive at baseline. Two AZD1222 administrations were followed by greater Spike-specific TCR breadth and depth. Clonal diversity was possibly underestimated, and the donors were mostly white British, with more females.

The assay was immunoSEQ multiplex PCR, and TCRdb's table has in-frame clones only and misses some. The table includes 85,000 to 130,000 clones, 80% to 90% detected once. V was pared by 1 base and J by 7 bases, with 8 bases between. CDR3 size: 13 residues. Germline V CDR1 and CDR2: MGHRA, YSYEKL. Sequencing was performed on peripheral blood, taken on day 0 of AZD1222 vaccination. The receptor was derived from an adult in good health. The J gene is TRBJ1-5, the V gene TRBV4-1; D gene unclear. The CDR3 DNA sequence: TGCGCCAGCAGCCAAGTAGTCGGGCAGCCCCAGCATTTT. Encoded protein: CASSQVVGQPQHF.